Included here is one T cell receptor beta chain sequence, with context. The data are from a study of blood T cell repertoires in COVID-19. Across the whole study: Sites across the United States, Italy and Spain contributed samples from acute and convalescent COVID-19. T cells, B-cell-depleted T cells, or PBMCs provided the cDNA or gDNA that served as material.

V lost 1 base and J lost 5, with 5 bases in between. The germline V gene encodes CDR1 DFQATT and CDR2 SNEGSKA (reference sequence). This CDR3 comprises 11 residues. Using immunoSEQ multiplex PCR, the repertoire was profiled, and TCRdb retains in-frame clones only, with some absent. Of about 160,000 clones detected, approximately 80% appear once; the ten largest clones hold under 13%. The source of this sequence is a human donor in a cohort sampled during active COVID-19. The material sequenced was peripheral blood. The V gene is TRBV20-1, the J gene TRBJ2-5; D is ambiguous. The chain's CDR3 is CSARASETQYF. Written as DNA, the CDR3 is TGCAGTGCTAGAGCGTCGGAGACCCAGTACTTC.